This T cell receptor beta chain stems from a study of T cell changes during pregnancy in multiple sclerosis. Using immunoSEQ multiplex PCR, the repertoire was profiled, and TCRdb retains in-frame clones only, with some absent. Of about 24,000 clones in the sample, roughly 91% were seen once. This CDR3 has 15 amino acids. V shed 0 bases and J 7 bases; nucleotides not matched to a gene: 3. From germline, CDR1 is SGHNT and CDR2 YYREEE (reference sequence). This clonotype was obtained from a female donor in good health, enrolled as a control in a pregnancy study. The chain joins TRBV5-4 to TRBJ2-1; 11 bases map to TRBD1. Sample: CD4+ T cells from peripheral blood mononuclear cells, taken in the first trimester of pregnancy. This chain's CDR3 is CASSLGGTGGNEQFF. The CDR3 nucleotides read TGTGCCAGCAGCTTGGGGGGGACAGGGGGTAATGAGCAGTTCTTC.